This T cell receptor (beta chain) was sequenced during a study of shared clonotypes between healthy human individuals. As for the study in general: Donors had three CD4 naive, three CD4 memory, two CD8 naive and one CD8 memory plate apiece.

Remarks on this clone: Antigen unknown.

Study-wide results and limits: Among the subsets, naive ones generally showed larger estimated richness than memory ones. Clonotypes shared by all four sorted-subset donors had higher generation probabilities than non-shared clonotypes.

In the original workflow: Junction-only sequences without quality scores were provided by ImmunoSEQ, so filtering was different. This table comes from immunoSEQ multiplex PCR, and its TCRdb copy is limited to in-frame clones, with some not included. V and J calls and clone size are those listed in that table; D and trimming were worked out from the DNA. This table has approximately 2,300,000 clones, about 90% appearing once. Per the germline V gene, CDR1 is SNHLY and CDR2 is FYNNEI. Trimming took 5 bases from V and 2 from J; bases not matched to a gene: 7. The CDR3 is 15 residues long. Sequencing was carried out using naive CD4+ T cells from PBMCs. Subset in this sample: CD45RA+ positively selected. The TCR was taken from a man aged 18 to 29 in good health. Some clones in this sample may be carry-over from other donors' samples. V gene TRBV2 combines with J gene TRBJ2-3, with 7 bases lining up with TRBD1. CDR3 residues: CASSRQGGYTDTQYF. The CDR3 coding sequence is TGTGCCAGCAGTCGACAGGGTGGATACACAGATACGCAGTATTTT.